Below are 22 T cell receptor beta chains sequenced from a single sample in a study of metastatic and nonmetastatic thyroid tumors (dated by TCRdb to the early 2020s). The library was made by PCR. Sequencing instrument: Illumina HiSeq 4000. TCRdb reworked the public reads: Q25 trimming with fastp, MiXCR clone assembly, productive beta chains retained. This sample holds around 20,000 clones; over 15% were observed only once. Of the sample, around a sixth falls within the top ten clones. No treatment had been received by any patient before thyroid surgery. Material for sequencing was blood. Receptors were obtained from a male donor with papillary thyroid cancer or a benign thyroid nodule (not recorded which). Some clones in this sample may be carry-over from other donors' samples.

This clone was detected ten times or more. The rearrangement links TRBV6-2 or TRBV6-3 to TRBJ2-1, with D perhaps TRBD1 (5 bases). Trimming shortened V by 2 bases and J by 8 bases, and 10 bases separated the two germline ends. Germline CDR1 MNHEY, CDR2 SVGEGT. CDR3 size: 13 residues. CDR3 nucleotide sequence: TGTGCCAGCAGTTACCCGGACATCGATGAGCAGTTCTTC. Protein product: CASSYPDIDEQFF.

The table lists this clone with many counts. The chain is built from TRBV5-1 and TRBJ1-4; 8 positions agree with TRBD1. Germline CDR1 and CDR2: SGHRS and YFSETQ. Germline trimming cut 4 bases from V and 8 bases from J; bases unmatched to any gene: 10. The CDR3 consists of 15 residues. CDR3 DNA sequence: TGCGCCAGCAGCACCCTTGGACAGGGAGGGGAAAAACTGTTTTTT. Translation gives CASSTLGQGGEKLFF.

Regarding this clone: This could be a read error, since a much larger clone is one nucleotide away. This same CDR3 is encoded by further DNA sequences in the sample. The chain has TRBV5-1 and TRBJ2-3; a weak D match, TRBD1 (6 bases). The CDR3 has 15 residues. CDR1 is SGHRS, CDR2 YFSETQ, per germline. This CDR3 is CASSLGQGPTDTQYF. The CDR3 DNA reads TGCGCCAGCAGCTTGGGTCAGGGGCCAACAGATACGCAGTATTTC.

This clone came up many times. This sequence joins TRBV28 and TRBJ2-2, with D unclear. The V gene lost 5 bases and the J gene lost 4 bases, with 11 bases spanning the gap. From germline, CDR1 is MDHEN and CDR2 SYDVKM. The CDR3 totals 14 residues. CDR3 in DNA: TGTGCCAGCAGTAACCCCCGAAGCACCGGGGAGCTGTTTTTT. This encodes CASSNPRSTGELFF.

This clone was seen ten or more times. The J gene is TRBJ2-3, the V gene TRBV25-1; D is unclear. The CDR3 sequence is 13 residues long. Germline assignment: CDR1 MGHDK and CDR2 SYGVNS. The V end lost 3 bases, the J end lost 7 bases, and 11 bases lay between the germline ends. The chain's CDR3 is CASSDGKRNTQYF. CDR3 nucleotide sequence: TGTGCCAGCAGTGATGGAAAGCGCAATACGCAGTATTTT.

The V call is TRBV5-1, the J call TRBJ2-3; 13 bases are shared with TRBD2. The CDR3 has 15 residues. From germline, CDR1 is SGHRS and CDR2 YFSETQ. The ends lost 5 bases at V and 7 bases at J; junction bases unmatched: 7. The CDR3 sequence is CASRYTSGRAHTQYF. CDR3 DNA sequence: TGCGCCAGCAGGTACACTAGCGGGAGGGCCCATACGCAGTATTTT.

This clone is termed medium-sized. The rearrangement uses TRBV7-3 and TRBJ2-7, with 7 nucleotides matching TRBD2. The germline gives CDR1 SGHTA, CDR2 FQGTGA. After removal of 2 bases from V and 0 bases from J, the junction contained 4 bases not matched to a gene. The CDR3 is 15 amino acids. The CDR3 region has the DNA TGTGCCAGCAGCTTAGGCGGGAGCCTCTCCTACGAGCAGTACTTC. Encoded protein: CASSLGGSLSYEQYF. Full variable domain (missing parts from reference TRBV7-3 and TRBJ2-7): GAGVSQTPSNKVTEKGKYVELRCDPISGHTALYWYRQSLGQGPEFLIYFQGTGAADDSGLPNDRFFAVRPEGSVSTLKIQRTERGDSAVYLCASSLGGSLSYEQYFGPGTRLTVT.

This clone is medium-sized (0.01 to 0.1%) in the sample. This chain connects TRBV20-1 to TRBJ2-2, with a weak D call TRBD1 (6 bases). Germline CDR1 and CDR2: DFQATT and SNEGSKA (reference sequence). This CDR3 has 15 amino acids. Deletions cut 2 bases from V and 1 base from J, with 11 bases between. CDR3 DNA: TGCAGTGCTAGAAACAGGGCTATGAACACCGGGGAGCTGTTTTTT. It translates to CSARNRAMNTGELFF.

This clone is categorized as medium-sized. The gene calls are TRBV4-1 and TRBJ2-7; the D call may be TRBD1 or TRBD2 (5 bases each). Germline V gives CDR1 MGHRA, CDR2 YSYEKL. This CDR3 is 14 amino acids long. Trimming took 3 bases from V and 9 from J, leaving 18 bases between them. CDR3 loop: CASSQGERLRGQYF. The CDR3 DNA follows: TGCGCCAGCAGCCAGGGGGAGCGATTACGAGGGCAGTACTTC.

This clone was counted at least ten times. The V call is TRBV2, the J call TRBJ1-1; TRBD1 matches 7 bases. The ends lost 6 bases at V and 7 bases at J; junction bases unmatched: 5. The CDR3 loop spans 12 amino acids. Germline CDR1 and CDR2: SNHLY and FYNNEI. The CDR3 nucleotides are TGTGCCAGCAGGAGGCAGGGGGATGAAGCTTTCTTT. Its protein is CASRRQGDEAFF. The entire variable domain, with the rest obtained from reference TRBV2 and TRBJ1-1, is as follows: EPEVTQTPSHQVTQMGQEVILRCVPISNHLYFYWYRQILGQKVEFLVSFYNNEISEKSEIFDDQFSVERPDGSNFTLKIRSTKLEDSAMYFCASRRQGDEAFFGQGTRLTVV.

This clone showed up many times. The chain recombines TRBV20-1 with TRBJ2-7; TRBD2 agrees at 9 bases. The CDR3 spans 14 residues. Germline V lookup: CDR1 DFQATT, CDR2 SNEGSKA (reference sequence). V trimming: 3 bases; J trimming: 3 bases; junction bases outside the gene matches: 6. CDR3 residues: CSASLSTSGYEQYF. DNA of the CDR3: TGCAGTGCTAGTCTGTCGACTAGCGGCTACGAGCAGTACTTC.

This clone occurred once. The chain couples TRBV4-1 to TRBJ2-7, with D possibly TRBD1 on 5 matching bases. The CDR3 spans 15 residues. Trimming removed 7 bases at V and 6 bases at J, with 22 bases between. Germline CDR1 MGHRA, CDR2 YSYEKL. CDR3 loop: CASIHDAWGPREQYF. CDR3 coding DNA: TGCGCCAGCATCCATGATGCGTGGGGCCCGCGCGAGCAGTACTTC.

This clone was detected ten times or more. This chain joins TRBV3-1 and TRBJ2-2; 9 bases agree with TRBD1. The CDR3 is 15 residues long. V lost 4 bases to trimming and J lost 4 bases; unmatched junction nucleotides: 4. Germline V lookup: CDR1 LGHDT, CDR2 YNNKEL (reference sequence). The CDR3 reads CASSLRQGGTGELFF. As DNA, the CDR3 is TGTGCCAGCAGCCTAAGACAGGGGGGCACCGGGGAGCTGTTTTTT. The variable domain in full, completed from reference TRBV3-1 and TRBJ2-2, reads DTAVSQTPKYLVTQMGNDKSIKCEQNLGHDTMYWYKQDSKKFLKIMFSYNNKELIINETVPNRFSPKSPDKAHLNLHINSLELGDSAVYFCASSLRQGGTGELFFGEGSRLTVL.

This clone was seen repeatedly, ten times or more. The V and J genes are TRBV7-2 and TRBJ2-3; 10 positions agree with TRBD1. With 5 bases clipped from V and 8 bases from J, the junction kept 7 bases outside the gene matches. Germline CDR1 is SGHTA and CDR2 is FQGNSA. This CDR3 contains 14 residues. CDR3 nucleotides: TGTGCCAGCAGCGTTCGACAGGGGGCGGGTACGCAGTATTTT. Its protein is CASSVRQGAGTQYF.

This clone came up many times. The chain recombines TRBV18 with TRBJ1-2; 7 nucleotides agree with TRBD1. Trimming removed 5 bases from V and 7 bases from J; junction bases left unmatched: 16. CDR3 size: 16 residues. The germline V gene encodes CDR1 KGHSH and CDR2 LQKENI. CDR3 residues: CASSKKGTADYGGYTF. CDR3 sequence (DNA): TGTGCCAGCTCAAAAAAGGGGACAGCGGATTACGGTGGCTACACCTTC.

Many counts were recorded for this clone. The chain is built from TRBV20-1 and TRBJ2-7, with D possibly being TRBD2 (5 bases). The V end lost 6 bases, the J end lost 3 bases, and 18 bases lay between the germline ends. The CDR3 covers 14 residues. Germline V gene data show CDR1 as DFQATT and CDR2 as SNEGSKA (reference sequence). In nucleotides, the CDR3 is TGCAGTGCCCTTTCAATCCTAGCCGACTACGAGCAGTACTTC. Amino acid sequence: CSALSILADYEQYF.

This clone has ten or more counts. This chain links TRBV6-1 with TRBJ2-6; no clear D. Germline CDR1 reads MNHNS; CDR2 reads SASEGT. The length of the CDR3 is 15 residues. V was cut by 7 bases and J by 0 bases, with 10 bases left in between. CDR3 DNA: TGTGCCAGCACACAGCATCCCTCTGGGGCCAACGTCCTGACTTTC. Translated, it gives CASTQHPSGANVLTF.

There are many counts of this clone. It may be a read error: a sequence one base away is much more abundant. The chain couples TRBV6-1 to TRBJ2-5, with a tentative D call TRBD2 (5 bases). Germline V CDR1 and CDR2: MNHNS, SASEGT. The CDR3 is 16 residues long. V was cut by 5 bases and J by 4 bases, with 20 bases left in between. The CDR3 nucleotides are TGTGCCAGCAGTCTAACGGGGTTGAGCGCTAGAGAGACCCAGTACTTC. Translation: CASSLTGLSARETQYF.

This clone was counted only a few times. DNA of the CDR3: TGTGCCAGATACAGGCGTGACGGAAGTTTTAATCAGCCCCAGCATTTT. Its translation: CARYRRDGSFNQPQHF. The chain couples TRBV6-1 to TRBJ1-5; perhaps TRBD1 as D (5 bases). The CDR3 contains 16 residues. V was trimmed by 9 bases and J by 4 bases, leaving 22 bases between them. The germline CDR1 and CDR2 sequences are MNHNS and SASEGT.

In this sample, this clone turned up many times. The V gene is TRBV24-1, the J gene TRBJ2-1, with no clear D. Germline CDR1 reads KGHDR; CDR2 reads SFDVKD. The CDR3 totals 11 residues. Trimming removed 4 bases from V and 7 bases from J, with 4 bases in between. In nucleotides, the CDR3 is TGTGCCACCAGTGAATGGAATGAGCAGTTCTTC. Translated, it gives CATSEWNEQFF.

This clone was detected many times. V is TRBV20-1 and J is TRBJ2-7, with TRBD2 matching over 9 bases. The CDR3 runs to 13 residues. Per germline, CDR1 DFQATT and CDR2 SNEGSKA (reference sequence). Germline trimming cut 4 bases from V and 3 bases from J; bases unmatched to any gene: 4. CDR3 sequence: CSATAGGIYEQYF. DNA of the CDR3: TGCAGTGCTACAGCGGGAGGAATCTACGAGCAGTACTTC.

This clone was seen many times. The chain is built from TRBV2 and TRBJ2-1, with TRBD2 identical over 8 bases. The CDR3 runs 13 residues. Germline V gene data show CDR1 as SNHLY and CDR2 as FYNNEI. The V gene end was trimmed by 8 bases and the J gene end by 4 bases; junction bases not matched to a gene: 4. The CDR3 sequence is CASLLAEYNEQFF. The CDR3 DNA reads as TGTGCCAGCTTACTAGCGGAGTACAATGAGCAGTTCTTC.